The T cell receptor beta chain under discussion was sequenced for a study of blood T cell repertoires in COVID-19 (TCRdb year 2020). Regarding the research as a whole: The collaborator samples originated in the United States, Italy and Spain and spanned the acute and convalescent phases of COVID-19. The prospective study material was composed of cDNA or gDNA derived from T cells, B-cell-depleted T cells, or PBMCs. A freely available public database, intended as a resource for researchers studying the immune response to SARS-CoV-2, is where the repertoires were released. Where HLA class I and class II types were available, the types were taken from metadata supplied by the sample provider, not from assay-based typing. Sample metadata almost always included a de-identified subject ID, COVID-19 status, age in years and sex. Subjects who had been exposed to COVID-19, were actively infected with it, or had recovered from it provided the deeply sampled blood TCRbeta repertoires that made up the dataset. The samples were drawn from the first 160 participants of the ongoing ImmuneRACE study and from over 950 subjects provided by 6 global collaborators.

Overall results and qualifications from the work: How much clinical and demographic metadata was included differed by source and by participant, and the metadata was provided uncurated.

Notes on this clone: There is no known antigen for this receptor. Nothing much larger sits one base from this clone, and base qualities are not available.

CDR1 and CDR2 are drawn from the germline V gene: SGHRS, YFSETQ. The CDR3, from cysteine to phenylalanine, totals 17 residues. The DNA shown is the 51-base CDR3, in frame from base 1. Clipping removes 2 bases from V and 5 bases from J, with 12 as the unmatched junction base count. TCRbeta CDR3 regions were amplified from genomic DNA using the immunoSEQ Assay, a bias-controlled multiplex PCR. In the source study's methods: The number of nucleated cells in each sample was estimated by amplification of reference gene primers within the assay. Sequence reads were collapsed and filtered to measure the absolute abundance of every unique TCRbeta CDR3 rearrangement. For each sample, productive Simpson clonality was calculated as the square root of Simpson's diversity index across productive rearrangements. Drawn from immuneACCESS, this table holds only the in-frame rearrangements with V and J called that TCRdb kept. Clones are partly lost; checked studies trace under half to an unresolved V gene and leave the rest unexplained. That table gives V, J and clone size, and the DNA gave D and trimming. Counted in this sample were 25,000 or so clones; 70% to 90% of them appeared once. About 12% of the sample goes to the ten largest clones.

Each collaborating institution followed its own protocols to collect whole blood in K2EDTA tubes. For TCRbeta analysis, collaborators shipped samples in one of three forms: frozen whole blood, isolated PBMCs, or DNA extracted from either of those sample types. The specimen was peripheral blood. The V and J genes are TRBV5-1 and TRBJ2-5; 10 junctional bases match TRBD1. The source is a woman older than 75 with active or convalescent COVID-19. The CDR3 has the sequence CASSFIPSTGGSETQYF. In nucleotides, the sequence is TGCGCCAGCAGCTTCATCCCCTCGACAGGGGGCTCGGAGACCCAGTACTTC.